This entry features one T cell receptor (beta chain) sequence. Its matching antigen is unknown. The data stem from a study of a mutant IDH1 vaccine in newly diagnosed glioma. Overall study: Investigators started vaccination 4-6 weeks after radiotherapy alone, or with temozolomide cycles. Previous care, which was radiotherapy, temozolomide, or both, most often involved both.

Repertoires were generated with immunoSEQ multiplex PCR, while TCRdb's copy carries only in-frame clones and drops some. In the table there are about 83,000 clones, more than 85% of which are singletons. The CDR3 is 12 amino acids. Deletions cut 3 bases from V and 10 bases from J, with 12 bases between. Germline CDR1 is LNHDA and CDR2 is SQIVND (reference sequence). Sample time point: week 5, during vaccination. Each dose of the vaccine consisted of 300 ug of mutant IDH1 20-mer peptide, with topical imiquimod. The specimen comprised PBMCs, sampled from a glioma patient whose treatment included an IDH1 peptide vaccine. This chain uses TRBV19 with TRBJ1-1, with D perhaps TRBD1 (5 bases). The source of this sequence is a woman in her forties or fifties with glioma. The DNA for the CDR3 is TGTGCCAGTAGTATGAGGGGAGGGGTAGCTTTCTTT. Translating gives CASSMRGGVAFF. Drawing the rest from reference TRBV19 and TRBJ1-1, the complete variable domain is DGGITQSPKYLFRKEGQNVTLSCEQNLNHDAMYWYRQDPGQGLRLIYYSQIVNDFQKGDIAEGYSVSREKKESFPLTVTSAQKNPTAFYLCASSMRGGVAFFGQGTRLTVV.